The sequence of this T cell receptor (beta chain) was determined in a study of T cell responses to AZD1222 COVID-19 vaccine. Sequencing was performed with immunoSEQ multiplex PCR; in TCRdb, only in-frame clones are kept and a portion is missing. The sample has approximately 90,000 clones, approximately 86% seen once. CDR1 and CDR2 from the germline V gene are LNHDA and SQIVND (reference sequence). The CDR3 totals 18 residues. Deletions cut 0 bases from V and 0 bases from J, with 17 bases between. This TCR derives from an adult in good health. Sequencing used peripheral blood, obtained on day 0 of AZD1222 vaccination. The chain joins TRBV19 to TRBJ2-5; no clear D. The CDR3 DNA follows: TGTGCCAGTAGTATAGATGCCCCTCGGTGGTCCCACCAAGAGACCCAGTACTTC. This gives the protein CASSIDAPRWSHQETQYF.